Given below is one T cell receptor (beta chain) in context. Germline CDR1 is MNHNY and CDR2 is SVGAGI (reference sequence). The CDR3 runs 15 residues. V lost 7 bases to trimming and J lost 3 bases, with 16 bases between them. Methods used by the authors: The authors estimated nucleated cell counts from reference gene primer amplification. Assay used: immunoSEQ multiplex PCR; TCRdb lists only in-frame clones, some missing. D and trimming come from the DNA, and the V and J calls and clone size come from that table. The sample has about 220,000 clones, roughly 84% seen once. The data were obtained in a study of blood T cell repertoires in COVID-19.

The TCR sequence derives from a woman between 55 and 75 years old with acute or convalescent COVID-19. Sequenced sample: peripheral blood. The rearrangement links TRBV6-6 to TRBJ1-5; a possible D gene is TRBD1 (5 bases). The CDR3, as DNA: TGTGCCAGCAATCTCTCAGGGCAGAACAATCAGCCCCAGCATTTT. Amino acids: CASNLSGQNNQPQHF.